The TCR beta chain under discussion was sequenced for a study of cytomegalovirus exposure and HLA in healthy donors. Study at large: Sequencing of about 179 million T cells in an earlier analysis found 90 million to 120 million unique TCR beta sequences. General study results and limits: Relative to the approximately 680-donor mean, N-insertions were reportedly fewer in an Asian-associated ancestry cluster in a later analysis.

For this clone: Its matching antigen is unknown.

Germline CDR1 and CDR2: MNHEY and SVGAGI. The CDR3 is 14 residues long. The junction had 4 bases not matched to a gene; V was cut back by 7 bases and J by 3 bases. Vbeta (60) and Jbeta (13) primers were used in the PCR. Profiled with immunoSEQ multiplex PCR; TCRdb holds only in-frame clones, not every one. The sample yields 100,000 to 150,000 clones, roughly 85% seen once. The sequenced sample was PBMCs. The TCR was taken from a boy younger than 18 in good health and CMV-seronegative. The chain combines TRBV6-5 with TRBJ2-3, with 10 bases aligning to TRBD2. The CDR3 is CASTQAGGTDTQYF. CDR3 nucleotide sequence: TGTGCCAGCACCCAAGCGGGAGGGACAGATACGCAGTATTTT.